The clone carrying this TCR beta chain was detected only once. This sample is drawn from a study of T cell responses to AZD1222 COVID-19 vaccine. The assay was immunoSEQ multiplex PCR, and TCRdb's table has in-frame clones only and misses some. The repertoire holds some 170,000 clones, with just over 90% as singletons. This CDR3 is built from 12 residues. CDR1 MNHEY and CDR2 SMNVEV come from the germline V gene (reference sequence). V was clipped by 2 bases and J by 6 bases, with 7 bases between them. The specimen comprised peripheral blood, sampled on day 0 of AZD1222 vaccination. The V call is TRBV27, the J call TRBJ1-1; tentatively, D is TRBD1 (6 bases). This clonotype was sampled from an adult in good health. CDR3 DNA: TGTGCCAGCAGTTTACCAGGGGCTGAAGCTTTCTTT. It codes for CASSLPGAEAFF.